This T cell receptor (beta chain) came from a study of T cell changes during pregnancy in multiple sclerosis. Repertoires were generated with immunoSEQ multiplex PCR, while TCRdb's copy carries only in-frame clones and drops some. The table lists under 55,000 clones, just over 90% of them singletons. This clone has a single count. Trimming cost V 5 bases and J 4 bases; bases outside gene matches: 10. The germline gives CDR1 LNHDA, CDR2 SQIVND (reference sequence). This CDR3 spans 17 amino acids. The specimen comprised CD4+ T cells from peripheral blood mononuclear cells, sampled before pregnancy. The rearrangement joins TRBV19 to TRBJ2-6; TRBD1 agrees at 8 bases. The receptor was isolated from a female donor with multiple sclerosis, enrolled in a pregnancy study. CDR3 in amino acids: CASSARDRWRGANVLTF. The DNA for the CDR3 is TGTGCCAGTAGTGCACGGGACAGGTGGAGAGGGGCCAACGTCCTGACTTTC.